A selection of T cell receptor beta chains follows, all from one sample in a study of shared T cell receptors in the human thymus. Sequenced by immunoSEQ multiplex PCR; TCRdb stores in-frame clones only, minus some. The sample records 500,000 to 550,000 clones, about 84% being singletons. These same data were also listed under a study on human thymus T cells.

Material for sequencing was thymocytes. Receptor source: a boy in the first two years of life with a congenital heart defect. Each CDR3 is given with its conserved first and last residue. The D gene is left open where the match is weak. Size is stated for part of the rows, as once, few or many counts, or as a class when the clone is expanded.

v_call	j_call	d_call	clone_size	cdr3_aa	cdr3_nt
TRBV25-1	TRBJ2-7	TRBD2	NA	CASSESGRASYEQYF	TGTGCCAGCAGTGAAAGCGGGAGGGCCTCTTACGAGCAGTACTTC
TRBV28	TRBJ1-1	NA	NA	CASSLGAPTGEAFF	TGTGCCAGCAGTTTGGGCGCCCCTACAGGCGAAGCTTTCTTT
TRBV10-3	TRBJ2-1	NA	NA	CAIRVIGDSYNEQFF	TGTGCCATCCGGGTGATCGGGGACTCCTACAATGAGCAGTTCTTC
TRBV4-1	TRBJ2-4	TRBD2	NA	CASSREAGAAAKNIQYF	TGCGCCAGCAGCCGAGAAGCGGGAGCTGCGGCCAAAAACATTCAGTACTTC
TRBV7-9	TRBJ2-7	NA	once	CASSHNRAARSYEQYF	TGTGCCAGCAGTCATAACAGGGCTGCGCGCTCCTACGAGCAGTACTTC
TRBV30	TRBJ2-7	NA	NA	CAWSPLGRGFLTPYEQYF	TGTGCCTGGAGTCCCTTGGGCAGGGGCTTTCTCACCCCCTACGAGCAGTACTTC
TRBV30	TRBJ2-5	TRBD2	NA	CAWSSRGVWETQYF	TGTGCCTGGAGTTCCCGGGGGGTGTGGGAGACCCAGTACTTC
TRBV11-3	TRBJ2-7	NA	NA	CASSVRALLYEQYF	TGTGCCAGCAGCGTCCGAGCCCTCTTATACGAGCAGTACTTC
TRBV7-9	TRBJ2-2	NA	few	CASSLGPTGELFF	TGTGCCAGCAGCTTAGGGCCGACCGGGGAGCTGTTTTTT
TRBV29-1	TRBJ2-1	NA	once	CSVLDGHEQFF	TGCAGCGTTCTAGATGGCCATGAGCAGTTCTTC
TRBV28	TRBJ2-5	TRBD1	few	CASNPRLGDRGETQYF	TGTGCCAGCAACCCCCGGCTTGGGGACAGGGGAGAGACCCAGTACTTC
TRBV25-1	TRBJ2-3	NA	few	CRAPGRTTDTQYF	TGTCGCGCCCCCGGGAGAACCACAGATACGCAGTATTTT
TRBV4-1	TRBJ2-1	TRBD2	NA	CASSRPGLGKHEQFF	TGCGCCAGCAGCAGACCGGGACTAGGGAAACATGAGCAGTTCTTC
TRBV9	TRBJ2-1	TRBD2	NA	CASSGTGTSGSNEQFF	TGTGCCAGCAGCGGTACCGGGACTAGCGGGAGTAATGAGCAGTTCTTC
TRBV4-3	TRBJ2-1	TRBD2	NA	CASSPRLAGGDVNEQFF	TGCGCCAGCAGCCCCCGACTAGCGGGAGGGGATGTCAATGAGCAGTTCTTC
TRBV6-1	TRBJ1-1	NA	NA	CASLGGDTEAFF	TGTGCCAGCCTGGGAGGGGACACTGAAGCTTTCTTT
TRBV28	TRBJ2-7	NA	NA	CASSSVPGLLPPSYEQYF	TGTGCCAGCAGTTCCGTCCCGGGACTTTTACCTCCTTCCTACGAGCAGTACTTC
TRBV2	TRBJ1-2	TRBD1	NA	CASSERGLVGYTF	TGTGCCAGCAGTGAAAGGGGGCTGGTTGGCTACACCTTC
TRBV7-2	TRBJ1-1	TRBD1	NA	CASSVVRQGNTEAFF	TGTGCCAGCAGCGTAGTCAGACAGGGGAACACTGAAGCTTTCTTT
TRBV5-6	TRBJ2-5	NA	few	CASSLAPTFSDRQYF	TGTGCCAGCAGCTTGGCCCCCACCTTTTCTGATCGGCAGTACTTC
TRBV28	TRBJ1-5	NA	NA	CASSLCSGEPQHF	TGTGCCAGCAGTTTATGCTCCGGGGAGCCCCAGCATTTT
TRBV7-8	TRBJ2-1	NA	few	CASSAPDGGVTYNEQFF	TGTGCCAGCAGCGCCCCGGATGGAGGGGTCACCTACAATGAGCAGTTCTTC
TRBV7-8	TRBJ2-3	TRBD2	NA	CASSLVWLAGGSTDTQYF	TGTGCCAGCAGCTTAGTGTGGCTAGCGGGGGGAAGTACAGATACGCAGTATTTT
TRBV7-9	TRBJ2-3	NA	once	CASSSRGPDTQYF	TGTGCCAGCAGCTCGAGAGGGCCGGATACGCAGTATTTT
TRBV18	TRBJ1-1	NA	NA	CASSPGRTGQTNTEAFF	TGTGCCAGCTCACCAGGTAGAACAGGCCAAACGAACACTGAAGCTTTCTTT
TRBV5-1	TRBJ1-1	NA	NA	CASSLDRDTLGAFF	TGCGCCAGCAGCTTAGACCGGGACACCCTAGGAGCTTTCTTT
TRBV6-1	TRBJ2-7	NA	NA	CASSEHERYEQYF	TGTGCCAGCAGTGAACACGAGCGATACGAGCAGTACTTC
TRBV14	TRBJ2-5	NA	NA	CASSPTKEETQYF	TGTGCCAGCAGCCCCACTAAAGAAGAGACCCAGTACTTC
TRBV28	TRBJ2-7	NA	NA	CASSGTTYEQYF	TGTGCCAGCAGTGGCACCACCTACGAGCAGTACTTC
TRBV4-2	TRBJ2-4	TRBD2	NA	CASSQGQREKFANIQYF	TGTGCCAGCAGCCAAGGTCAGCGGGAGAAGTTTGCGAACATTCAGTACTTC
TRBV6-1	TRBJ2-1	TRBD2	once	CASSEGLAGMGAYNEQFF	TGTGCCAGCAGTGAAGGGTTAGCGGGAATGGGAGCCTACAATGAGCAGTTCTTC
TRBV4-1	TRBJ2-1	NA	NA	CASSHPGLQYNEQFF	TGCGCCAGCAGCCACCCGGGTCTTCAATACAATGAGCAGTTCTTC
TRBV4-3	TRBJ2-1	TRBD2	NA	CASSARDGGAYNEQFF	TGCGCCAGCAGCGCCAGGGATGGGGGGGCCTACAATGAGCAGTTCTTC
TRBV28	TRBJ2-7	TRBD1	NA	CASSPTGQGGYEQYF	TGTGCCAGCAGTCCGACAGGACAGGGGGGGTACGAGCAGTACTTC
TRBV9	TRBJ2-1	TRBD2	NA	CASKTSGKDEQFF	TGTGCCAGCAAAACTAGCGGGAAAGATGAGCAGTTCTTC
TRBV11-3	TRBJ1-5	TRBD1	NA	CASSLLQGQPQHF	TGTGCCAGCAGCCTCCTACAGGGGCAGCCCCAGCATTTT
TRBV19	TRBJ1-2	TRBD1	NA	CATLPQWDRGGYGYTF	TGTGCCACCCTCCCGCAATGGGACAGGGGCGGCTATGGCTACACCTTC